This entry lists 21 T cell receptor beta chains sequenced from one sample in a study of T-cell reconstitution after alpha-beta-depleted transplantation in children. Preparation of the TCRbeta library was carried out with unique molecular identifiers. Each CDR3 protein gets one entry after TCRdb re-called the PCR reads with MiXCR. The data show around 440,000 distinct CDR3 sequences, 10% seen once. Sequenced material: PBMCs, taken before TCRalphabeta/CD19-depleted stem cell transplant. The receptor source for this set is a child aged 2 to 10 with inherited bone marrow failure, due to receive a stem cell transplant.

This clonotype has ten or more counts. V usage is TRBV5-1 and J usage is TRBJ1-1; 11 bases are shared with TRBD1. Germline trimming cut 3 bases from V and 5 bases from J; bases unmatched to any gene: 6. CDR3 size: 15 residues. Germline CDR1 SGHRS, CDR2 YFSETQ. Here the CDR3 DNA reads TGCGCCAGCAGCTGGACAGGGGGCGCAGTAACTGAAGCTTTCTTT. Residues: CASSWTGGAVTEAFF.

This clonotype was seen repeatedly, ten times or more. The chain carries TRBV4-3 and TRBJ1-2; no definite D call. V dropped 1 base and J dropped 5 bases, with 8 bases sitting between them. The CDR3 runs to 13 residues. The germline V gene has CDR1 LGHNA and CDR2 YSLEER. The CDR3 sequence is CASSQGPLYGYTF. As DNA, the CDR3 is TGCGCCAGCAGCCAAGGGCCGCTGTATGGCTACACCTTC.

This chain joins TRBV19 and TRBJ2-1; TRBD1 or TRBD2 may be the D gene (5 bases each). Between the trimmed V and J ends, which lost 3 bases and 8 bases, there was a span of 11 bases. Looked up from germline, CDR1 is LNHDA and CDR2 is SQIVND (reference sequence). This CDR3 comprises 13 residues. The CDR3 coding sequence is TGTGCCAGTAGTATGGGCCGGGACCATGAGCAGTTCTTC. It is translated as CASSMGRDHEQFF.

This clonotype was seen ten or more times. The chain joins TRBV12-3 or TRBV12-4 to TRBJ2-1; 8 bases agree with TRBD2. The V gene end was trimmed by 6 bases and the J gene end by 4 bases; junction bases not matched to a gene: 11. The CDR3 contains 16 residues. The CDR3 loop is CASSSVRAGVYNEQFF. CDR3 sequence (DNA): TGTGCCAGCAGCTCGGTCAGAGCGGGAGTTTACAATGAGCAGTTCTTC.

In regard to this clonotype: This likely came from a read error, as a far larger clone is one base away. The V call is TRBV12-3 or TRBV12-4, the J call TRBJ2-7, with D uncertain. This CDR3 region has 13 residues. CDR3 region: CASSLGFSHEQYF. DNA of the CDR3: TGTGCCAGCAGTTTAGGGTTCTCCCACGAGCAGTACTTC.

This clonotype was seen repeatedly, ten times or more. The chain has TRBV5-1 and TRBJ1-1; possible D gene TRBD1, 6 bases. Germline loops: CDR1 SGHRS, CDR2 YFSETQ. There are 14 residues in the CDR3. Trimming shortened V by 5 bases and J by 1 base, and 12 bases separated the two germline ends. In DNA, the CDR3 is TGCGCCAGCAGGGGGGGGGCTACGAACACTGAAGCTTTCTTT. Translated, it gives CASRGGATNTEAFF.

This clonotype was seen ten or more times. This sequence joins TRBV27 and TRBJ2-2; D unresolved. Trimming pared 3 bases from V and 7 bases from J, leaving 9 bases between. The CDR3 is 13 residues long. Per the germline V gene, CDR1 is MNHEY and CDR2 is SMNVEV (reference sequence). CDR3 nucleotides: TGTGCCAGCAGTTTTAACTCTGGCGGGGAGCTGTTTTTT. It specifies CASSFNSGGELFF.

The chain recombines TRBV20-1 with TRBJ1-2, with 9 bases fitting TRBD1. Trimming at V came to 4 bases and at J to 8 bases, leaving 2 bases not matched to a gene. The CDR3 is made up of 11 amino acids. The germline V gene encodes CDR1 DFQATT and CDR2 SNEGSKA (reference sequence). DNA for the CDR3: TGCAGTGCTACGGGGACAGGGGGCTACACCTTC. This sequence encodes CSATGTGGYTF.

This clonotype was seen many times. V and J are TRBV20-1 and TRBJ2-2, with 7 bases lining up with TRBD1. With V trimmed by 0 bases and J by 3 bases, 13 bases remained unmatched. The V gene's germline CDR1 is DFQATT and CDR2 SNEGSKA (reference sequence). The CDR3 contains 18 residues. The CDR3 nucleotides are TGCAGTGCTAGAGATCTCGTACACACAGGGGCGTACACCGGGGAGCTGTTTTTT. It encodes CSARDLVHTGAYTGELFF.

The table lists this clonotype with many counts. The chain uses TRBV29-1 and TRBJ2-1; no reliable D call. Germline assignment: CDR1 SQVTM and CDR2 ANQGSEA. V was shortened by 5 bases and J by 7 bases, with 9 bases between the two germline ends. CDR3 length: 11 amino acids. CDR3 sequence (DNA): TGCAGCGTTCCCCCGGAAAATGAGCAGTTCTTC. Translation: CSVPPENEQFF.

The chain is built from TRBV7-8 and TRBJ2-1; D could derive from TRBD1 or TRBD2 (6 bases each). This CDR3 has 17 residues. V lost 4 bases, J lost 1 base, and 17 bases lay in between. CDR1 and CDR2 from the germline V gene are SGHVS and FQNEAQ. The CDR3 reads CASSWGQRAPSYNEQFF. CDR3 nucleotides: TGTGCCAGCAGCTGGGGGCAGCGGGCGCCATCCTACAATGAGCAGTTCTTC.

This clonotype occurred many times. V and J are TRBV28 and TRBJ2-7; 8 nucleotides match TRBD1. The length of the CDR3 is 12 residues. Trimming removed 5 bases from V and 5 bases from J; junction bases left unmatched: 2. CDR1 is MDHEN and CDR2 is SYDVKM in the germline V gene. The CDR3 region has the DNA TGTGCCAGCAGTCCCAGGGGGCACGAGCAGTACTTC. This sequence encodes CASSPRGHEQYF.

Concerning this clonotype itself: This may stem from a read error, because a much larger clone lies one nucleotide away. The CDR3 protein is CSATGLAGIYNEQFF. The CDR3 DNA sequence: TGCAGTGCTACTGGACTAGCGGGAATCTACAATGAGCAGTTCTTC. The chain uses TRBV20-1 and TRBJ2-1, with 12 bases fitting TRBD2. The CDR3 contains 15 residues. Trimming at V came to 4 bases and at J to 3 bases, leaving 4 bases not matched to a gene. Germline CDR1 reads DFQATT; CDR2 reads SNEGSKA (reference sequence).

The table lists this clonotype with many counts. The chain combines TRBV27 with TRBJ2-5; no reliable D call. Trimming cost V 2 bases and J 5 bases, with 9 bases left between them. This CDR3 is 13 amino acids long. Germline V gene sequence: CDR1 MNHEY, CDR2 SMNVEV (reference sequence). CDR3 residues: CASSLRSWETQYF. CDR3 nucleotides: TGTGCCAGCAGTTTACGGTCTTGGGAGACCCAGTACTTC.

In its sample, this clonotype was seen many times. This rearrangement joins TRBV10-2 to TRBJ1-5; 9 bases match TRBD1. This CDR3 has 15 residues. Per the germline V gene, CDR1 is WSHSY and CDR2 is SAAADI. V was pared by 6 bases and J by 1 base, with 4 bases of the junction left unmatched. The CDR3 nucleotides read TGCGCCAGCAGGGGACAGGGAAGGAGCAATCAGCCCCAGCATTTT. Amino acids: CASRGQGRSNQPQHF.

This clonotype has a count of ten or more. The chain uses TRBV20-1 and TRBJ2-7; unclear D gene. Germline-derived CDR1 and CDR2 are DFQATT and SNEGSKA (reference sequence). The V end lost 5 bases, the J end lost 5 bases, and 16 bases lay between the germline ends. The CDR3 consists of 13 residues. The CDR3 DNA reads TGCAGTGCTCCCGCGGTGGGTCTCGACGAGCAGTACTTC. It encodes CSAPAVGLDEQYF.

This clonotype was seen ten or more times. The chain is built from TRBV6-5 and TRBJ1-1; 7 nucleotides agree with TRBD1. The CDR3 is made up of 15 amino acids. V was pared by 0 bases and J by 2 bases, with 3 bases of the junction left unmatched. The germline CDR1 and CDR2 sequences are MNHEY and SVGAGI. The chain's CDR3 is CASSYSGQYNTEAFF. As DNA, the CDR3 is TGTGCCAGCAGTTACTCGGGACAGTACAACACTGAAGCTTTCTTT.

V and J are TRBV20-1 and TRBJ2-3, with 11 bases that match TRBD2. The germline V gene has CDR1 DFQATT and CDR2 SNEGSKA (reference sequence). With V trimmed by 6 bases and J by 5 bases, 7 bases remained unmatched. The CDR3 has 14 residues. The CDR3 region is CSARLAGWGDTQYF. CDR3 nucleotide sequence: TGCAGTGCCCGACTAGCGGGATGGGGAGATACGCAGTATTTT.

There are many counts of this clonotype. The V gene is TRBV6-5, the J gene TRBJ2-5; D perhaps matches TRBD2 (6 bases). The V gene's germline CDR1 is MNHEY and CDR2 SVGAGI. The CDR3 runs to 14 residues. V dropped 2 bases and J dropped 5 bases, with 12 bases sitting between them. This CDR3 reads CASSYRGNEETQYF. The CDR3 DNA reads TGTGCCAGCAGTTACCGGGGGAATGAGGAGACCCAGTACTTC.

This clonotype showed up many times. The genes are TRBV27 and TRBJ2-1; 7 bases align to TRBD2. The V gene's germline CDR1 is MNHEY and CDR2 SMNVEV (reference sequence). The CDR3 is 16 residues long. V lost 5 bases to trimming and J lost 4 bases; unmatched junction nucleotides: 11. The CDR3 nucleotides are TGTGCCAGCAGTCTGGCTAGCGGAACTTTATACAATGAGCAGTTCTTC. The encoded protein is CASSLASGTLYNEQFF.

CDR3 nucleotide sequence: TGTGCCAGCAGCTCGGGACCCGGGGTTGAGCAGTTCTTC. As protein: CASSSGPGVEQFF. The chain uses TRBV7-6 and TRBJ2-1; D tentatively reads TRBD1 or TRBD2 (5 bases each). Per germline, CDR1 SGHVS and CDR2 FNYEAQ. The ends were cut back, 4 bases at V and 9 bases at J, with 13 bases in the middle. The CDR3 extends over 13 amino acids.